This T cell receptor (beta chain) comes out of a study of CD8 T cells in ankylosing spondylitis. Overall study findings and caveats: Existing reports had already noted some motif variants in reactive arthritis synovial fluid and blood.

TCRdb reprocessed the 5' RACE reads via MiXCR and lists one record per CDR3 protein. The sample includes 240,000 or so distinct CDR3 sequences, less than 10% seen only once; the top ten take approximately 7%. The CDR3 length is 14 residues. CDR1 SGHKS and CDR2 YYEKEE come from the germline V gene (reference sequence). The ends were cut back, 1 base at V and 5 bases at J, with 13 bases in the middle. This clonotype came up many times. Its antigen is not identified. The chain uses TRBV5-5 and TRBJ2-7; D is uncertain. This TCR derives from a male donor with ankylosing spondylitis or in good health (not recorded which). The sample comprised blood, either unsorted or a sorted T cell fraction (not recorded which). The DNA for the CDR3 is TGTGCCAGCAGCTTGAGGATTGGGTGGAACGAGCAGTACTTC. This gives the protein CASSLRIGWNEQYF.